What follows are 19 T cell receptor beta chains derived from one specimen sequenced in a study of Tregs in tolerant kidney transplant recipients. Sequenced by immunoSEQ multiplex PCR; TCRdb stores in-frame clones only, minus some. In the table there are 65,000 or so clones, around 87% of which are singletons. Mixed chimerism was transient after nonmyeloablative marrow transplants from related graft donors. The sequences come from CD4+ T cells from blood (PBMCs), collected 6 months after the transplant. Every receptor here comes from a human patient who received a combined kidney and bone marrow transplant. Some T cells may arise from the graft donor.

The count of this clone is one. The V gene is TRBV11-2, the J gene TRBJ1-2; D remains unclear. There are 13 residues in the CDR3. Germline V gene lookup returns CDR1 SGHAT and CDR2 FQNNGV. With 5 bases removed from V and 7 bases from J, the gap between germline ends came to 14 bases. CDR3 DNA sequence: TGTGCCAGCAGCCCACAACTGGGCCCTGGCTACACCTTC. Its protein is CASSPQLGPGYTF.

This chain connects TRBV28 to TRBJ1-2; unclear D gene. This CDR3 region has 12 residues. Germline assignment: CDR1 MDHEN and CDR2 SYDVKM. V lost 5 bases to trimming and J lost 4 bases, with 8 bases between them. The CDR3 here is CASSPSGYGYTF. Written as DNA, the CDR3 is TGTGCCAGCAGTCCCTCAGGCTATGGCTACACCTTC.

The chain carries TRBV6-5 and TRBJ2-7, with 9 bases identical to TRBD1. The CDR3 is made up of 13 amino acids. The V segment lost 6 bases and the J segment 3 bases; nucleotides outside the gene matches: 3. The germline CDR1 and CDR2 sequences are MNHEY and SVGAGI. The CDR3 here is CASRATGGYEQYF. DNA of the CDR3: TGTGCCAGCAGGGCGACAGGGGGCTACGAGCAGTACTTC.

The rearrangement joins TRBV7-9 to TRBJ1-4; tentative D call: TRBD1 (6 bases). This CDR3 has 13 residues. Germline V gene sequence: CDR1 SEHNR, CDR2 FQNEAQ (reference sequence). The germline V and J ends were trimmed by 4 bases and 8 bases, with 11 bases remaining between them. DNA of the CDR3: TGTGCCAGCAGCTGGGGGGGCGTCGAAAAACTGTTTTTT. Its translation is CASSWGGVEKLFF.

J is TRBJ2-2 and V is TRBV7-2, with D perhaps matching TRBD2 (6 bases). CDR3 length: 15 residues. Trimming shortened V by 2 bases and J by 7 bases, and 14 bases separated the two germline ends. From germline, CDR1 is SGHTA and CDR2 FQGNSA. The CDR3 nucleotides read TGTGCCAGCAGCTTATATGGCGGGACGGTCGGGGAGCTGTTTTTT. Its protein is CASSLYGGTVGELFF.

The V and J genes are TRBV28 and TRBJ1-5, with a possible D match to TRBD1 (6 bases). V dropped 3 bases and J dropped 7 bases, with 10 bases sitting between them. The CDR3 is 13 amino acids. Germline assignment: CDR1 MDHEN and CDR2 SYDVKM. The DNA for the CDR3 is TGTGCCAGCAGTTTTCAGGGGCTACAGCCCCAGCATTTT. This gives the protein CASSFQGLQPQHF.

The chain combines TRBV7-9 with TRBJ1-2; possible D gene TRBD1, 5 bases. V lost 3 bases, J lost 3 bases, and 8 bases lay in between. This CDR3 has 13 amino acids. Per the germline V gene, CDR1 is SEHNR and CDR2 is FQNEAQ (reference sequence). Here the CDR3 reads CASSLTGDYGYTF. Written as DNA, the CDR3 is TGTGCCAGCAGCTTGACGGGGGACTATGGCTACACCTTC.

This chain links TRBV5-1 with TRBJ1-5; TRBD1 agrees at 7 bases. CDR1 is SGHRS, CDR2 YFSETQ, per germline. CDR3 length: 13 amino acids. V lost 4 bases to trimming and J lost 6 bases; unmatched junction nucleotides: 4. The chain's CDR3 is CASSPQGSQPQHF. CDR3 DNA sequence: TGCGCCAGCAGCCCACAGGGGAGTCAGCCCCAGCATTTT.

The V call is TRBV2, the J call TRBJ1-5, with D possibly TRBD1 on 5 matching bases. The CDR3 contains 14 residues. Trimming stripped 2 bases from V and 5 bases from J, with 10 bases between. Germline lookup yields CDR1 SNHLY and CDR2 FYNNEI. The CDR3, as DNA: TGTGCCAGCAGTGAAAGCAGGGTTGATCAGCCCCAGCATTTT. It specifies CASSESRVDQPQHF.

The gene calls are TRBV2 and TRBJ1-1, with unresolved D. V shed 2 bases and J shed 2 bases, with 9 bases lying between them. The CDR3 has 14 amino acids. Germline V gene data show CDR1 as SNHLY and CDR2 as FYNNEI. The CDR3 nucleotides are TGTGCCAGCAGTGAATCAGGCGCAAACACTGAAGCTTTCTTT. Its translation: CASSESGANTEAFF.

J is TRBJ2-1 and V is TRBV6-5; no clear D. The germline gives CDR1 MNHEY, CDR2 SVGAGI. V was shortened by 0 bases and J by 8 bases, with 14 bases between the two germline ends. The CDR3 consists of 15 residues. The CDR3 nucleotides read TGTGCCAGCAGTTACTCGGCAGGCGCCTGGGATGAGCAGTTCTTC. Its translation: CASSYSAGAWDEQFF.

The rearrangement links TRBV18 to TRBJ1-2; the D gene is possibly TRBD1 (6 bases). The germline V gene encodes CDR1 KGHSH and CDR2 LQKENI. V was trimmed by 4 bases and J by 8 bases, leaving 11 bases between them. There are 12 residues in the CDR3. The CDR3 nucleotides are TGTGCCAGCTCACGCACAGGGAACGGCTACACCTTC. Its translation: CASSRTGNGYTF.

The chain is built from TRBV25-1 and TRBJ1-1; no reliable D call. CDR3 size: 13 residues. V shed 4 bases and J shed 5 bases, with 11 bases lying between them. Per germline, CDR1 MGHDK and CDR2 SYGVNS. CDR3 sequence (DNA): TGTGCCAGCAGTGCACGAGGGAGGACTGAAGCTTTCTTT. Translation: CASSARGRTEAFF.

This rearrangement joins TRBV2 to TRBJ1-1; tentatively, D is TRBD1 (6 bases). The V end was cut by 7 bases, the J end by 4 bases, with 16 bases between. CDR3 length equals 14 residues. From germline, CDR1 is SNHLY and CDR2 FYNNEI. The CDR3 loop reads CASIRYRVATEAFF. CDR3 nucleotide sequence: TGTGCCAGCATAAGGTACAGGGTTGCCACTGAAGCTTTCTTT.

V gene TRBV27 combines with J gene TRBJ2-1; 8 bases fit TRBD2. V lost 5 bases to trimming and J lost 8 bases; unmatched junction nucleotides: 8. This CDR3 contains 14 residues. The V gene's germline CDR1 is MNHEY and CDR2 SMNVEV (reference sequence). The CDR3, as DNA: TGTGCCAGCAGTCGGGAGCGGGAGTTTGATGAGCAGTTCTTC. Its protein is CASSREREFDEQFF.

The V and J genes are TRBV7-2 and TRBJ1-6; D gene ambiguous. This CDR3 spans 15 amino acids. CDR1 and CDR2 (germline): SGHTA, FQGNSA. V lost 2 bases to trimming and J lost 7 bases, with 12 bases between them. The CDR3 spells CASSLRFGGNSPLHF. DNA for the CDR3: TGTGCCAGCAGCTTAAGGTTTGGAGGGAATTCACCCCTCCACTTT.

In its sample, this clone was seen once. The chain couples TRBV5-1 to TRBJ1-2; D possibly corresponds to TRBD1 (6 bases). V was clipped by 0 bases and J by 3 bases, with 15 bases between them. This CDR3 has 16 residues. The germline gives CDR1 SGHRS, CDR2 YFSETQ. CDR3 nucleotide sequence: TGCGCCAGCAGCTTGGGGACAGACCTACCCGACTATGGCTACACCTTC. Protein product: CASSLGTDLPDYGYTF. The full variable domain, its missing parts supplied by reference TRBV5-1 and TRBJ1-2, is KAGVTQTPRYLIKTRGQQVTLSCSPISGHRSVSWYQQTPGQGLQFLFEYFSETQRNKGNFPGRFSGRQFSNSRSEMNVSTLELGDSALYLCASSLGTDLPDYGYTFGSGTRLTVV.

V gene TRBV5-4 combines with J gene TRBJ1-2; D is perhaps TRBD1 (5 bases). Trimming removed 0 bases from V and 5 bases from J, with 17 bases in between. In germline, CDR1 is SGHNT, CDR2 YYREEE (reference sequence). This CDR3 is 16 amino acids long. CDR3 loop: CASSLDKGAPGYGYTF. In nucleotides, the CDR3 is TGTGCCAGCAGCTTGGACAAAGGGGCCCCGGGTTATGGCTACACCTTC.

The rearrangement joins TRBV18 to TRBJ1-5; D remains ambiguous. Looked up from germline, CDR1 is KGHSH and CDR2 is LQKENI. This CDR3 contains 12 residues. Trimming pared 3 bases from V and 4 bases from J, leaving 4 bases between. The chain's CDR3 is CASSPENQPQHF. CDR3 DNA sequence: TGTGCCAGCTCACCTGAGAATCAGCCCCAGCATTTT.